The 15 T cell receptor beta chains below were found in one sample sequenced in a study of blood T cell repertoires in COVID-19. Produced via immunoSEQ multiplex PCR; TCRdb's table is partial and in-frame only. In the table there are about 200,000 clones, around 87% of which are singletons. Material for sequencing was peripheral blood. These receptors were taken from a man in his 60s who had recovered from COVID-19.

The V and J genes are TRBV25-1 and TRBJ2-1; D is perhaps TRBD1 (6 bases). The CDR3 loop spans 16 amino acids. V lost 6 bases, J lost 2 bases, and 17 bases lay in between. Germline V gene data show CDR1 as MGHDK and CDR2 as SYGVNS. For the CDR3, the DNA is TGTGCCAGCAGACCCGAGGACAGCAATACCTACAATGAGCAGTTCTTC. This sequence encodes CASRPEDSNTYNEQFF.

J is TRBJ1-2 and V is TRBV30, with D unclear. V lost 3 bases and J lost 2, with 13 bases in between. The CDR3 sequence is 14 residues long. From germline, CDR1 is GTSNPN and CDR2 SVGIG (reference sequence). The CDR3 spells CAWRARIGNYGYTF. CDR3 bases: TGTGCCTGGAGAGCTCGGATCGGGAACTATGGCTACACCTTC.

This chain joins TRBV6-2 or TRBV6-3 and TRBJ1-2; TRBD1 matches 7 bases. The germline CDR1 and CDR2 sequences are MNHEY and SVGEGT. J lost 4 bases, V lost 6 bases, and 26 bases had no gene match. This CDR3 spans 20 amino acids. CDR3 amino acids: CASSAPPPGQPYSSLYGYTF. For the CDR3, the DNA is TGTGCCAGCAGCGCTCCGCCTCCGGGACAGCCCTACTCGTCCCTCTATGGCTACACCTTC.

The chain has TRBV9 and TRBJ1-1; D uncertain. The CDR3 spans 13 residues. Trimming removed 6 bases from V and 9 bases from J, with 18 bases in between. Germline V gene sequence: CDR1 SGDLS, CDR2 YYNGEE. CDR3 sequence reads: CASTNGLDGQAFF. In nucleotides, the CDR3 is TGTGCCAGCACCAACGGACTTGATGGACAAGCTTTCTTT.

The chain recombines TRBV7-6 with TRBJ2-7; 12 bases agree with TRBD1. J lost 7 bases, V lost 5 bases, and 9 bases had no gene match. Germline values: CDR1 SGHVS, CDR2 FNYEAQ. The CDR3 runs to 15 residues. The DNA for the CDR3 is TGTGCCAGCAGCCCGACGGGACAGGGGGCACGGGAGCAGTACTTC. Encoded protein: CASSPTGQGAREQYF.

CDR3 in amino acids: CASSVGTPNTGELFF. CDR3 bases: TGCGCCAGCAGCGTCGGGACACCGAACACCGGGGAGCTGTTTTTT. The gene calls are TRBV5-1 and TRBJ2-2, with a tentative D call TRBD1 (6 bases). V was cut by 4 bases and J by 0 bases, with 10 bases left in between. CDR1 SGHRS and CDR2 YFSETQ come from the germline V gene. This CDR3 comprises 15 residues.

The gene calls are TRBV6-1 and TRBJ1-2; TRBD1 is a possible D gene (6 bases). V lost 5 bases and J 7 bases, leaving 14 bases between the germline ends. This CDR3 spans 13 amino acids. Per germline, CDR1 MNHNS and CDR2 SASEGT. CDR3 sequence: CASSPTGLGGYTF. For the CDR3, the DNA is TGTGCCAGCAGTCCCACAGGGTTGGGTGGCTACACCTTC.

The gene calls are TRBV15 and TRBJ2-5; a possible D gene is TRBD2 (6 bases). Germline V gives CDR1 LNHNV, CDR2 YYDKDF (reference sequence). With 0 bases removed from V and 5 bases from J, the gap between germline ends came to 10 bases. The CDR3 consists of 14 residues. The CDR3 loop is CATSRDFSGETQYF. For the CDR3, the DNA is TGTGCCACCAGCAGAGATTTTAGCGGCGAGACCCAGTACTTC.

The rearrangement uses TRBV28 and TRBJ2-1; TRBD2 matches 8 bases. Looked up from germline, CDR1 is MDHEN and CDR2 is SYDVKM. Trimming took 8 bases from V and 9 from J; bases not matched to a gene: 9. This CDR3 spans 13 amino acids. CDR3 region: CASAVSGRTEQFF. The CDR3 DNA sequence: TGTGCCAGCGCCGTCAGCGGGAGAACTGAGCAGTTCTTC.

This chain uses TRBV4-1 with TRBJ1-1; 7 bases line up with TRBD1. Germline values: CDR1 MGHRA, CDR2 YSYEKL. With V trimmed by 1 base and J by 10 bases, 18 bases remained unmatched. The CDR3 is 17 amino acids. The CDR3, as DNA: TGCGCCAGCAGCCAAGTCCAAGGGAAGGGGGCTGTGACGGGAGCTTTCTTT. Translating it yields CASSQVQGKGAVTGAFF.

This chain links TRBV5-4 with TRBJ1-2, with D maybe TRBD1 (5 bases). CDR3 length: 14 residues. Trimming removed 0 bases from V and 8 bases from J, with 14 bases in between. The germline V gene encodes CDR1 SGHNT and CDR2 YYREEE (reference sequence). CDR3 sequence reads: CASSLEAGQGGYTF. In DNA, the CDR3 is TGTGCCAGCAGCTTGGAGGCAGGGCAAGGAGGCTACACCTTC.

This sequence joins TRBV10-1 and TRBJ2-7; 10 bases fit TRBD1. The CDR3 has 13 amino acids. The germline V gene has CDR1 WNHNN and CDR2 SYGVQD (reference sequence). CDR3 in DNA: TGCGCGACCTCTGGACAGGGGGACCGCGAGCAGTACTTC. Protein product: CATSGQGDREQYF.

The gene calls are TRBV5-1 and TRBJ2-5, with 12 positions matching TRBD2. The germline V gene encodes CDR1 SGHRS and CDR2 YFSETQ. The CDR3 loop spans 15 amino acids. V shed 0 bases, J shed 14 bases, and the junction held 11 bases outside the gene matches. The CDR3 reads CASSLAGLAGGYSYF. CDR3 coding DNA: TGCGCCAGCAGCTTGGCCGGGCTAGCGGGGGGGTACTCTTACTTC.

This clone has more than one count but fewer than ten. This sequence joins TRBV4-2 and TRBJ2-7; possibly TRBD1 for D (5 bases). CDR1 and CDR2 from the germline V gene are LGHNA and YNFKEQ. This CDR3 spans 14 amino acids. V was trimmed by 3 bases and J by 5 bases, leaving 14 bases between them. The CDR3: CASSQGRDIDEQYF. CDR3 in DNA: TGTGCCAGCAGCCAGGGCAGGGATATAGACGAGCAGTACTTC.

The genes are TRBV9 and TRBJ1-1; 8 positions match TRBD1. With V trimmed by 0 bases and J by 3 bases, 4 bases remained unmatched. This CDR3 is 15 amino acids long. CDR1 is SGDLS and CDR2 is YYNGEE in the germline V gene. DNA for the CDR3: TGTGCCAGCAGCGTAGCTGCACAGGGGGACACTGAAGCTTTCTTT. Its protein is CASSVAAQGDTEAFF.